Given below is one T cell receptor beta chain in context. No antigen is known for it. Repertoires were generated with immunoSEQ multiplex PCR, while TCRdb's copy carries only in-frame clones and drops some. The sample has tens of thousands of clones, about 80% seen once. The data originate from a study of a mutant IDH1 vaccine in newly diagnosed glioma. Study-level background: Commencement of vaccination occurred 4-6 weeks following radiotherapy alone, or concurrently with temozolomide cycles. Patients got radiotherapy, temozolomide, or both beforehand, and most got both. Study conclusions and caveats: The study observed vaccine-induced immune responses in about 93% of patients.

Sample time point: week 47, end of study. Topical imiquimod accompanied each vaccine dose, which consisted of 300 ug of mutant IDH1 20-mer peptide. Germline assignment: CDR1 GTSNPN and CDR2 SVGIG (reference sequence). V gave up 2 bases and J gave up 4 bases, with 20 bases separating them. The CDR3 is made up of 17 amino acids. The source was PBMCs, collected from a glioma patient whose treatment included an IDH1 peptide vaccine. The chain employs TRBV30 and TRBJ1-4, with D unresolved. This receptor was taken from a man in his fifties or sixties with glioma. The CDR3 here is CAWSHQLDIRINEKLFF. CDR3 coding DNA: TGTGCCTGGAGTCACCAACTCGACATCCGAATTAATGAAAAACTGTTTTTT.